This T cell receptor beta chain was captured in a study of CXCR3-negative and CXCR3-positive naive CD8 T cells. The wider study: TRB reads totalled about 140 million, about 1.5 +/- 0.3 million per library. Study findings and constraints: Naive cells with CXCR3 showed TRB CDR3s that were more hydrophobic than those in CXCR3-negative naive cells.

Researchers prepared the TRB cDNA libraries using 5' RACE with UMI labels. With the 5' RACE reads reprocessed, TCRdb shows one record per CDR3 protein and no DNA. Its table lists around 140,000 distinct CDR3 sequences. Note on this clonotype: The antigen remains unidentified.

Triplicate sorting captured about 300,000 cells each from every CD8+ T cell subset. This CDR3 is built from 14 residues. Germline V gene data show CDR1 as SEHNR and CDR2 as FQNEAQ (reference sequence). The chain has TRBV7-9 and TRBJ2-7; TCRdb gives TRBD1 as the D gene, but with no DNA this cannot be confirmed. This clonotype originated in a human donor in good health. Some clones in this sample may be carry-over from other donors' samples. The specimen was naive CXCR3+ CD8+ T cells from blood. The subset denotes: CD45RO-CCR7+CD27+CD95- naive CD8+ T cells expressing CXCR3 (TNR3+). CDR3 residues: CASSSGPLSYEQYF. The complete variable domain, with remaining parts taken from reference TRBV7-9 and TRBJ2-7, reads DTGVSQNPRHKITKRGQNVTFRCDPISEHNRLYWYRQTLGQGPEFLTYFQNEAQLEKSRLLSDRFSAERPKGSFSTLEIQRTEQGDSAMYLCASSSGPLSYEQYFGPGTRLTVT.